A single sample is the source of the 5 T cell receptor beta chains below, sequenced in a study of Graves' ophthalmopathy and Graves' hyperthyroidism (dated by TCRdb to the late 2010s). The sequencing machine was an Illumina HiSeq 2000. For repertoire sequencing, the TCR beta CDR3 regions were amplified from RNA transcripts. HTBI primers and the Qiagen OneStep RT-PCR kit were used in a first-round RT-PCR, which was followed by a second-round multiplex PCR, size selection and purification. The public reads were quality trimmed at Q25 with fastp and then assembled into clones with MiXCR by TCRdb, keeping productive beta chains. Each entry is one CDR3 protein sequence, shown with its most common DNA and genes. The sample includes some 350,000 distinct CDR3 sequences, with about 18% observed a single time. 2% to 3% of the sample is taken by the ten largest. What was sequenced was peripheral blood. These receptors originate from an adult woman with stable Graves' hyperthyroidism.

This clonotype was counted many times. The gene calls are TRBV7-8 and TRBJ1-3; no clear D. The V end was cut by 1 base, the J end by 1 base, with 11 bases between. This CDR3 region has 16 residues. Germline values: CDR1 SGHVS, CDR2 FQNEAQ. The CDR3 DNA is TGTGCCAGCAGCTTAGGGGCAGCCGGATCTGGAAACACCATATATTTT. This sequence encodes CASSLGAAGSGNTIYF.

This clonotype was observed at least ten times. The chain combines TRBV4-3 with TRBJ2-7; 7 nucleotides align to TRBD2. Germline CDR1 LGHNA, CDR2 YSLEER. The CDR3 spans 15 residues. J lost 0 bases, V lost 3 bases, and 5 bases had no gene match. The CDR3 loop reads CASSHAGTNSYEQYF. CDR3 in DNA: TGCGCCAGCAGCCACGCTGGGACTAACTCCTACGAGCAGTACTTC.

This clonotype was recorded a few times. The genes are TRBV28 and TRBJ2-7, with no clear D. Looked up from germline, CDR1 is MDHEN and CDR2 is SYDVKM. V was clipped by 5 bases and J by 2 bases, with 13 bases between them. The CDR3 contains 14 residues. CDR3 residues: CASSRQDVAYEQYF. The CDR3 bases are TGTGCCAGCAGTCGCCAGGACGTAGCCTACGAGCAGTACTTC.

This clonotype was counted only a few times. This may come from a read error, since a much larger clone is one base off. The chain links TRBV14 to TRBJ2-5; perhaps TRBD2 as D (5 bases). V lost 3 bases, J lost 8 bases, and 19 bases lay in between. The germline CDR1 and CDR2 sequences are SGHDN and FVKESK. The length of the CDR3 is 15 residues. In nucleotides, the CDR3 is TGTGCCAGCAGCCAGTTCCAGTGGACTCCGGATACCCAGTACTTC. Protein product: CASSQFQWTPDTQYF.

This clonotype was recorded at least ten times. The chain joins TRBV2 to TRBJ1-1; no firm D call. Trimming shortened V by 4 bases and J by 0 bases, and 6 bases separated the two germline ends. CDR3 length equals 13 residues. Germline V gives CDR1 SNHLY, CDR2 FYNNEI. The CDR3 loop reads CASSGVLNTEAFF. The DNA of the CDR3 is TGTGCCAGCAGTGGGGTCCTGAACACTGAAGCTTTCTTT.